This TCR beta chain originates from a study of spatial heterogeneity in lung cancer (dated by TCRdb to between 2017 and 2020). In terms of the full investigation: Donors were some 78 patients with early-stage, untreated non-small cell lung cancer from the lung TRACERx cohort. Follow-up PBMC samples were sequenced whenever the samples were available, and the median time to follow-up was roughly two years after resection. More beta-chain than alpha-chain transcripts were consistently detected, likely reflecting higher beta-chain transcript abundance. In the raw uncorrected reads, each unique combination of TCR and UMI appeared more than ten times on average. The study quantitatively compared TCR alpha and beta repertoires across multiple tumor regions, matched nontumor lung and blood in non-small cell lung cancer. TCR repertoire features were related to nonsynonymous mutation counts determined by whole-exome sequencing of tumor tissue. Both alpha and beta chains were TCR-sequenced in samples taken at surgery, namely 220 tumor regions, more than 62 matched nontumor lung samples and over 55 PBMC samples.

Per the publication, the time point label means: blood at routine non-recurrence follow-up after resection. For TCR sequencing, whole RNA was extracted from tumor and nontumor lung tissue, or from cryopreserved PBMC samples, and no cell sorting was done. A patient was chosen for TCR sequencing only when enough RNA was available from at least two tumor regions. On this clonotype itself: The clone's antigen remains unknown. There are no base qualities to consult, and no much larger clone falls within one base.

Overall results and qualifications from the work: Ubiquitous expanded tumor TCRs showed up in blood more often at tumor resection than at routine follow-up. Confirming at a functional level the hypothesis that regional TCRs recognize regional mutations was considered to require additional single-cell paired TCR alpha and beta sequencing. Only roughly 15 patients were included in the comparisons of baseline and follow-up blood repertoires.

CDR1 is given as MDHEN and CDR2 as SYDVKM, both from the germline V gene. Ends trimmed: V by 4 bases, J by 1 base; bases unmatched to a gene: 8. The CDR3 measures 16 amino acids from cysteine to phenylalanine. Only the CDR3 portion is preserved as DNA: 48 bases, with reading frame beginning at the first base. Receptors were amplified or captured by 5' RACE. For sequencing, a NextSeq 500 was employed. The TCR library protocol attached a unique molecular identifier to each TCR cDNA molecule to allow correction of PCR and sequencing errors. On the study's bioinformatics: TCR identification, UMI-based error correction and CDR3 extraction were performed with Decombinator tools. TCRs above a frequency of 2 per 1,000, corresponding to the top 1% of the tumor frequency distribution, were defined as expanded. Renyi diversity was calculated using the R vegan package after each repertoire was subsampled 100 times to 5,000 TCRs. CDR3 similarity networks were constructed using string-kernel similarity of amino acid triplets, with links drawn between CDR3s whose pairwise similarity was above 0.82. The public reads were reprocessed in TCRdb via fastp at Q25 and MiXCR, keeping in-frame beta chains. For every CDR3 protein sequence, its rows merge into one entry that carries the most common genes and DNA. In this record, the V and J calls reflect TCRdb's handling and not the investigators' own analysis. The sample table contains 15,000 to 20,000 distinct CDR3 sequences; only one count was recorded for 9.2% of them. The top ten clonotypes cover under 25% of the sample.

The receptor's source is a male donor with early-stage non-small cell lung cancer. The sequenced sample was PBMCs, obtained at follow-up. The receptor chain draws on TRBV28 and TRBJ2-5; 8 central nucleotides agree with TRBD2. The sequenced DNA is TGTGCCAGCAGTTCCCGGGGAGCGGGAGCCCAAGAGACCCAGTACTTC. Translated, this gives CASSSRGAGAQETQYF.